These 5 T cell receptor beta chains were all obtained from the same sample, sequenced in a study of OX40 agonist ivuxolimab in advanced cancers. TCRdb's table, derived via immunoSEQ multiplex PCR, lists solely in-frame clones and lacks some. The sample yields around 100,000 clones, 75% to 90% seen once. The source material was CD4+ or CD8+ T cells sorted from blood, sampled in a trial of the OX40 agonist ivuxolimab. The receptors stem from an adult with an advanced solid tumor such as melanoma, head and neck, liver or kidney cancer.

V usage is TRBV29-1 and J usage is TRBJ2-7; the match to TRBD2 covers 10 bases. Germline CDR1 is SQVTM and CDR2 is ANQGSEA. This CDR3 region has 15 residues. V gave up 0 bases and J gave up 3 bases; unmatched junction bases: 5. The CDR3 sequence is CSVEDSSGSGYEQYF. CDR3 sequence (DNA): TGCAGCGTTGAAGACTCTAGCGGGAGTGGCTACGAGCAGTACTTC.

This clone is a singleton in its sample. The chain recombines TRBV2 with TRBJ1-2; TRBD1 matches 9 bases. The CDR3 consists of 15 residues. From germline, CDR1 is SNHLY and CDR2 FYNNEI. Trimming cost V 0 bases and J 2 bases; bases outside gene matches: 1. The CDR3 DNA reads TGTGCCAGCAGTGAAGCGGGGACAGGGAACTATGGCTACACCTTC. Translated, it gives CASSEAGTGNYGYTF. Together with reference TRBV2 and TRBJ1-2, the CDR3 gives the full variable domain: EPEVTQTPSHQVTQMGQEVILRCVPISNHLYFYWYRQILGQKVEFLVSFYNNEISEKSEIFDDQFSVERPDGSNFTLKIRSTKLEDSAMYFCASSEAGTGNYGYTFGSGTRLTVV.

CDR3 protein: CASKQFVGSGRHTQYF. The CDR3 coding sequence is TGTGCCAGCAAACAGTTTGTCGGGTCCGGGAGGCATACGCAGTATTTT. The genes are TRBV28 and TRBJ2-3, with 7 bases matching TRBD2. CDR3 length: 16 residues. J lost 7 bases, V lost 7 bases, and 17 bases had no gene match. The germline CDR1 and CDR2 sequences are MDHEN and SYDVKM. Combining the CDR3 with reference TRBV28 and TRBJ2-3 gives the whole variable domain DVKVTQSSRYLVKRTGEKVFLECVQDMDHENMFWYRQDPGLGLRLIYFSYDVKMKEKGDIPEGYSVSREKKERFSLILESASTNQTSMYLCASKQFVGSGRHTQYFGPGTRLTVL.

This CDR3 reads CASSDTTGAGNTIYF. The CDR3 DNA is TGTGCCAGCAGCGACACGACAGGGGCCGGAAACACCATATATTTT. The chain carries TRBV9 and TRBJ1-3, with 8 bases fitting TRBD1. V lost 3 bases, J lost 4 bases, and 6 bases stayed unmatched. Germline V gene lookup returns CDR1 SGDLS and CDR2 YYNGEE. The CDR3 sequence is 15 residues long.

This clone appeared once. The V gene is TRBV5-1, the J gene TRBJ1-4; D is undetermined. V lost 4 bases and J 3 bases, leaving 16 bases between the germline ends. The CDR3 contains 16 residues. Germline loops: CDR1 SGHRS, CDR2 YFSETQ. The CDR3 reads CASSESERASNEKLFF. The CDR3 DNA sequence: TGCGCCAGCAGCGAATCCGAAAGGGCCTCTAATGAAAAACTGTTTTTT. The full variable domain, its missing parts supplied by reference TRBV5-1 and TRBJ1-4, is KAGVTQTPRYLIKTRGQQVTLSCSPISGHRSVSWYQQTPGQGLQFLFEYFSETQRNKGNFPGRFSGRQFSNSRSEMNVSTLELGDSALYLCASSESERASNEKLFFGSGTQLSVL.